A selection of T cell receptor beta chains follows, all from one sample in a study of T cell repertoires in cytomegalovirus infection. Each CDR3 protein is one row after TCRdb ran MiXCR on the reads. In the table there are roughly 230,000 distinct CDR3 sequences, approximately 15% of which are singletons. The source material was CD8+ T cells from PBMCs. These receptors came from a human donor in good health (CMV status not recorded). Some clones in this sample may be carry-over from other donors' samples. CDR3s include the opening cysteine and the closing phenylalanine or tryptophan. Each record gives: D gene, J gene, V gene, clone size, CDR3 DNA, CDR3 protein. D genes are given only for firm matches. Clone size, where shown, is once, few, many, or a class for clones that have expanded.

NA | TRBJ2-7 | TRBV29-1 | few | TGCAGCGTTGAAGACAGAACCTACGAGCAGTACTTC | CSVEDRTYEQYF
TRBD1 | TRBJ2-5 | TRBV7-9 | many | TGTGCCAGCAGCTTAAATAGGCGGACAGGGGAAGAGACCCAGTACTTC | CASSLNRRTGEETQYF
NA | TRBJ2-5 | TRBV5-1 | NA | TGCGCCAGCAGTCCAGAGTGGAGTTACCAAGAGACCCAGTACTTC | CASSPEWSYQETQYF
NA | TRBJ2-5 | TRBV6-6 | NA | TGTGCCAGCAGCCCCTTCGTGGGGTTGAGAGAGACCCAGTACTTC | CASSPFVGLRETQYF
NA | TRBJ2-3 | TRBV27 | many | TGTGCCAGCAGTTCCGGGGGGCGGATAGATACGCAGTATTTT | CASSSGGRIDTQYF
TRBD1 | TRBJ2-3 | TRBV7-6 | NA | TGTGCCAGCAGCTATTCAGGGACAGGGGCCTTCACAGATACGCAGTATTTT | CASSYSGTGAFTDTQYF
NA | TRBJ1-3 | TRBV9 | few | TGTGCCAGCAGCGCCCCCGGGGGTGCTGGAAACACCATATATTTT | CASSAPGGAGNTIYF
NA | TRBJ1-2 | TRBV20-1 | few | TGCAGTGCTAGAGATGAGGCCAGAAACTATGGCTACACCTTC | CSARDEARNYGYTF
NA | TRBJ2-7 | TRBV29-1 | NA | TGCAGCGTCCGACTGGGAAACTCCTACGAGCAGTACTTC | CSVRLGNSYEQYF
NA | TRBJ1-5 | TRBV6-1 | few | TGTGCCAGCAGACAGGAGGGGGTGCAGCCCCAGCATTTT | CASRQEGVQPQHF
TRBD1 | TRBJ2-7 | TRBV2 | few | TGTGCCAGCAGAACCGGGACAGAACCCTACGAGCAGTACTTC | CASRTGTEPYEQYF
NA | TRBJ2-3 | TRBV28 | NA | TGTGCCAGCAGTTTAGTCACCAGGGGAGCGGATACGCAGTATTTT | CASSLVTRGADTQYF
NA | TRBJ2-2 | TRBV4-1 | many | TGCGCCAGCAGCCAAGGTGGTAGGGGGAACACCGGGGAGCTGTTTTTT | CASSQGGRGNTGELFF
TRBD2 | TRBJ2-7 | TRBV20-1 | few | TGCAGTGCTAGAGTGCCGGGACTAGCGTCGAAGCAGTACTTC | CSARVPGLASKQYF
NA | TRBJ2-7 | TRBV5-5 | NA | TGTGCCAGCAGCCTAACCACGGACAGCCGGGCCTACGAGCAGTACTTC | CASSLTTDSRAYEQYF
TRBD1 | TRBJ2-7 | TRBV5-6 | NA | TGTGCCAGCAGCGCCGGGACAGGGGACGGCGAGCAGTACTTC | CASSAGTGDGEQYF
NA | TRBJ1-2 | TRBV2 | NA | TGTGCCAGCGCAACGACCGGTGACACCTATGGCTACACCTTC | CASATTGDTYGYTF
NA | TRBJ2-2 | TRBV7-9 | many | TGTGCCAGCAGCTTCGGCTTTGAAGGGAGGACCGCCGGGGAGCTGTTTTTT | CASSFGFEGRTAGELFF
NA | TRBJ2-1 | TRBV28 | many | TGTGCCAGCAACCCTTCTGTGTACTACAATGAGCAGTTCTTC | CASNPSVYYNEQFF
NA | TRBJ1-5 | TRBV28 | many | TGTGCCAGCAGTTTGGGTCGGGGGTTCGATCAGCCCCAGCATTTT | CASSLGRGFDQPQHF
TRBD2 | TRBJ2-6 | TRBV12-3/TRBV12-4 | NA | TGTGCCAGCAGTTTAACACTAGCGGGATTAAAATACGGAGGGGCCAACGTCCTGACTTTC | CASSLTLAGLKYGGANVLTF
TRBD2 | TRBJ2-7 | TRBV7-2 | many | TGTGCCAGCAGCTTATTGCGGGGGGTCCCCCACGAGCAGTACTTC | CASSLLRGVPHEQYF
TRBD1 | TRBJ1-1 | TRBV20-1 | few | TGCAGTGCTAGAGATCTCGGGGGACAGGGGAACACTGAAGCTTTCTTT | CSARDLGGQGNTEAFF
TRBD2 | TRBJ2-1 | TRBV12-3/TRBV12-4 | many | TGTGCCAGCTCCGCAAAAGCGGGGGGGCTACCTAATGAGCAGTTCTTC | CASSAKAGGLPNEQFF
TRBD2 | TRBJ2-1 | TRBV7-2 | many | TGTGCCAGCAGCTTCGGGACTAGCGGTTACAATGAGCAGTTCTTC | CASSFGTSGYNEQFF
TRBD1 | TRBJ2-1 | TRBV7-6 | many | TGTGCCAGCAGCCCAGGGGGCGAGCAGTTCTTC | CASSPGGEQFF
TRBD1 | TRBJ1-1 | TRBV7-9 | few | TGTGCCAGCAGCTCCGGACAGGAGACTGAAGCTTTCTTT | CASSSGQETEAFF
TRBD2 | TRBJ2-5 | TRBV7-8 | many | TGTGCCAGCAGCCCCTCTGTTTCCGGGGGGGCCTATGAGACCCAGTACTTC | CASSPSVSGGAYETQYF
NA | TRBJ2-2 | TRBV7-2 | many | TGTGCCAGCAGCTATAGGGAGGAGAACACCGGGGAGCTGTTTTTT | CASSYREENTGELFF
NA | TRBJ1-5 | TRBV27 | many | TGTGCCAGCAGGCGGGCAGTCAATCAGCCCCAGCATTTT | CASRRAVNQPQHF
TRBD2 | TRBJ2-1 | TRBV5-6 | NA | TGTGCCAGCAGCTTGCAAAACTGGCAGGGAGGGAGGGGATTTAAGTTCTTC | CASSLQNWQGGRGFKFF
NA | TRBJ2-1 | TRBV6-1 | few | TGTGCCAGCAGTGAAGAGGGACGGGGATTAGAGCAGTTCTTC | CASSEEGRGLEQFF
TRBD1 | TRBJ1-5 | TRBV15 | NA | TGTGCCACCAGCAGCGACAGGGCCTCCAATCAGCCCCAGCATTTT | CATSSDRASNQPQHF
TRBD2 | TRBJ2-1 | TRBV4-1 | many | TGCGCCAGCAGCCAAGTTGGGCTAGCGGACTCAGAGGAGCAGTTCTTC | CASSQVGLADSEEQFF
NA | TRBJ2-1 | TRBV12-3/TRBV12-4 | few | TGTGCCAGCAGTTTCGGATCAGGGCAGTTCTTC | CASSFGSGQFF
NA | TRBJ1-1 | TRBV4-1 | NA | TGCGCCAGCAGCCCCCAACGAGGGAGGGTTGAAGCTTTCTTT | CASSPQRGRVEAFF
TRBD2 | TRBJ2-7 | TRBV7-9 | few | TGTGCCAGCAGCTGGGGACTAGCGGGAAGCTCCTACGAGCAGTACTTC | CASSWGLAGSSYEQYF